The 12 T cell receptor beta chains listed next were all sequenced from one sample in a study of T cells in Graves' hyperthyroidism and ophthalmopathy (dated by TCRdb to the late 2010s). The library was produced with multiplex PCR. Sequencing was carried out with an Illumina HiSeq 2000. TCR beta CDR3 regions were amplified from RNA transcripts. For the first round of RT-PCR on the TCR CDR3, the HTBI primer set was used together with the Qiagen OneStep RT-PCR kit. TCRdb itself trimmed the public reads at Q25 with fastp, ran MiXCR and retained productive beta chains. Rows merge per CDR3 protein into single entries with the most common DNA and genes. This sample is represented by 550,000 to 800,000 distinct CDR3 sequences; less than 20% of them were singletons. The ten largest clonotypes hold under 9.5% of the sample. Input material: blood. Receptors originate from a man younger than 35 with Graves' hyperthyroidism.

The gene calls are TRBV7-9 and TRBJ2-3; 14 positions agree with TRBD2. Trimming at V came to 4 bases and at J to 5 bases, leaving 5 bases not matched to a gene. CDR3 length: 16 amino acids. In germline, CDR1 is SEHNR, CDR2 FQNEAQ (reference sequence). CDR3 sequence reads: CASSSGTSGSVDTQYF. CDR3 in DNA: TGTGCCAGCAGCTCCGGGACTAGCGGGAGCGTAGATACGCAGTATTTT. Supplemented by reference TRBV7-9 and TRBJ2-3, the full variable domain reads DTGVSQNPRHKITKRGQNVTFRCDPISEHNRLYWYRQTLGQGPEFLTYFQNEAQLEKSRLLSDRFSAERPKGSFSTLEIQRTEQGDSAMYLCASSSGTSGSVDTQYFGPGTRLTVL.

There are a few counts of this clonotype. The DNA for the CDR3 is TGTGCCAGCTCACCCGAGAGGGGCGAATCGGATTCACCCCTCCACTTT. This sequence encodes CASSPERGESDSPLHF. The chain employs TRBV18 and TRBJ1-6, with D possibly TRBD1 on 5 matching bases. This CDR3 spans 16 amino acids. Deletions cut 3 bases from V and 8 bases from J, with 17 bases between. In germline, CDR1 is KGHSH, CDR2 LQKENI.

This clonotype was counted ten times or more. The gene calls are TRBV28 and TRBJ1-3, with 7 bases that match TRBD1. There are 15 residues in the CDR3. J was trimmed by 0 bases and V by 3 bases; bases with no gene match: 2. Germline V CDR1 and CDR2: MDHEN, SYDVKM. This chain's CDR3 is CASSLGTASGNTIYF. The DNA for the CDR3 is TGTGCCAGCAGTTTGGGGACAGCCTCTGGAAACACCATATATTTT.

This clonotype was recorded a few times. This chain uses TRBV20-1 with TRBJ1-2; D perhaps matches TRBD1 (5 bases). V was cut by 2 bases and J by 8 bases, with 12 bases left in between. CDR1 and CDR2 (germline): DFQATT, SNEGSKA (reference sequence). The CDR3 extends over 12 amino acids. CDR3 protein: CSARMGQGGYTF. The CDR3 DNA follows: TGCAGTGCTAGAATGGGGCAAGGGGGCTACACCTTC.

The chain carries TRBV2 and TRBJ2-7; tentatively, D is TRBD1 (5 bases). The V end lost 8 bases, the J end lost 7 bases, and 12 bases lay between the germline ends. The CDR3 covers 11 residues. Germline CDR1 and CDR2: SNHLY and FYNNEI. The CDR3 DNA is TGTGCCAGCCTTAAGCAGGGTGAGCAGTACTTC. It translates to CASLKQGEQYF.

The chain links TRBV6-1 to TRBJ1-1; D gene ambiguous. Trimming took off 6 bases at V and 3 bases at J, with 17 bases between the two ends. The CDR3 runs 15 residues. CDR1 is MNHNS and CDR2 is SASEGT in the germline V gene. The CDR3 is CASSLDDYRDTEAFF. The CDR3 nucleotides read TGTGCCAGCAGCCTCGATGACTACCGGGACACTGAAGCTTTCTTT.

The chain recombines TRBV4-3 with TRBJ2-7; 7 bases align to TRBD1. Germline V lookup: CDR1 LGHNA, CDR2 YSLEER. Trimming took 4 bases from V and 4 from J; bases not matched to a gene: 7. CDR3 length equals 14 residues. This CDR3 is CASSPGTDGYEQYF. CDR3 sequence (DNA): TGCGCCAGCAGCCCCGGGACAGATGGTTACGAGCAGTACTTC.

This chain uses TRBV4-3 with TRBJ2-2; the D call may be TRBD1 or TRBD2 (6 bases each). Germline assignment: CDR1 LGHNA and CDR2 YSLEER. The ends were cut back, 0 bases at V and 5 bases at J, with 13 bases in the middle. This CDR3 region has 16 residues. CDR3 DNA: TGCGCCAGCAGCCAAGATACCGGGGGCAGGACCGGGGAGCTGTTTTTT. Its translation: CASSQDTGGRTGELFF.

This clonotype has ten or more counts. The genes are TRBV27 and TRBJ2-1; 9 bases map to TRBD1. The germline V gene has CDR1 MNHEY and CDR2 SMNVEV (reference sequence). The CDR3 covers 15 residues. The J segment lost 4 bases and the V segment lost 5 bases, leaving 6 bases of the junction unmatched. The CDR3 spells CASSTRQGVYNEQFF. For the CDR3, the DNA is TGTGCCAGCAGTACCCGACAGGGGGTTTACAATGAGCAGTTCTTC.

V is TRBV2 and J is TRBJ1-4; perhaps TRBD1 as D (5 bases). This CDR3 is 12 amino acids long. Trimming cost V 8 bases and J 8 bases, with 12 bases left between them. Germline V gene data show CDR1 as SNHLY and CDR2 as FYNNEI. CDR3 nucleotide sequence: TGTGCCAGCCGGGCAGGGTCGGAAAAACTGTTTTTT. Amino acids: CASRAGSEKLFF.

Turning to this clonotype: This may stem from a read error, because a much larger clone lies one nucleotide away. V and J are TRBV30 and TRBJ2-1, with 9 bases aligning to TRBD1. The CDR3 sequence is 12 residues long. Germline CDR1 GTSNPN, CDR2 SVGIG (reference sequence). CDR3 in amino acids: CTWTGQGHEQFF. The CDR3 DNA is TGTACCTGGACGGGACAGGGCCATGAGCAGTTCTTC.

This clonotype was seen a handful of times. V usage is TRBV4-1 and J usage is TRBJ2-7; 7 bases agree with TRBD2. The germline V gene encodes CDR1 MGHRA and CDR2 YSYEKL. V lost 1 base, J lost 0 bases, and 9 bases stayed unmatched. This CDR3 is built from 17 residues. CDR3 protein: CASSQGVPGLFSYEQYF. The CDR3 nucleotides read TGCGCCAGCAGCCAAGGTGTGCCGGGACTATTCTCCTACGAGCAGTACTTC.